These 2 T cell receptor beta chains were all obtained from the same sample, sequenced in a study of blood T cell repertoires in COVID-19. The data were produced by immunoSEQ multiplex PCR, yet TCRdb's version contains in-frame clones alone and is incomplete. Among roughly 200,000 clones listed, around 80% were seen once. Sequenced input: peripheral blood. These receptors were taken from a middle-aged woman with COVID-19, enrolled during active disease.

The chain joins TRBV6-4 to TRBJ2-2; 7 nucleotides match TRBD2. The CDR3 covers 13 residues. V dropped 3 bases and J dropped 5; count of bases not matched to a gene: 0. Germline-derived CDR1 and CDR2 are MRHNA and SNTAGT. The CDR3 coding sequence is TGTGCCAGCAGTGAAGCGGGGACCGGGGAGCTGTTTTTT. As protein: CASSEAGTGELFF.

The chain carries TRBV27 and TRBJ2-7, with a tentative D call TRBD1 (5 bases). The length of the CDR3 is 10 residues. V gave up 6 bases and J gave up 7 bases, with 7 bases separating them. The germline V gene encodes CDR1 MNHEY and CDR2 SMNVEV (reference sequence). CDR3 in amino acids: CASRGREQYF. CDR3 in DNA: TGTGCCAGCAGGGGGCGGGAGCAGTACTTC.